The sequence of this TCR beta chain was determined in a study of tumor and adjacent non-tumor tissue in lung cancer. A note on this clonotype: Relative to the germline gene, one junction end is altered; a read error may explain this.

A modified ARM-PCR protocol with three rounds of nested PCR amplified TCRbeta. TCRdb fed the multiplex PCR reads into MiXCR, producing one record per CDR3 protein. The sample shows some 95,000 distinct CDR3 sequences, roughly 80% of them seen only once. This sample's RNA came from whole unsorted tissue. More than 3 cm separated this lung sample from the edge of the tumor. Donors were chemotherapy-naive, newly diagnosed lung cancer surgical patients in China, August–late 2014. Looked up from germline, CDR1 is DFQATT and CDR2 is SNEGSKA (reference sequence). The CDR3 is 14 residues long. The rearrangement joins TRBV20-1 to TRBJ2-7; D possibly matches TRBD1 or TRBD2 (5 bases each). Sequenced material: distant non-tumor lung tissue. This TCR was recovered from a man in his sixties with small cell lung cancer. CDR3 sequence: CNASPGAMEIEQYF. The CDR3 DNA reads as TGCAATGCTAGCCCCGGGGCCATGGAGATCGAGCAGTACTTC.